Described below is a single TCR beta chain sequence and its context. This sample was included in a study of blood T cell repertoires in COVID-19. Study background: T cells, B-cell-depleted T cells, or PBMCs provided the cDNA or gDNA that served as material.

Per the study methods: Amplification from reference gene primers served as the basis for estimated nucleated cell counts. TCRdb keeps only in-frame clones here, not all; method: immunoSEQ multiplex PCR. The DNA gave D and trimming, while V, J and clone size come from that table. Of roughly 250,000 clones in the sample, roughly 84% were seen once. Source material: peripheral blood. The source of this sequence is a woman in her thirties or forties with active or convalescent COVID-19.

The DNA of the CDR3 is TGTGCCAGCAGTAGGACAGGGGGCGCCGGTTCCAACATTCAGTACTTC. Its translation: CASSRTGGAGSNIQYF. V is TRBV28 and J is TRBJ2-4; 11 bases fit TRBD1. Trimming removed 5 bases from V and 7 bases from J; junction bases left unmatched: 10. CDR1 is MDHEN, CDR2 SYDVKM, per germline. This CDR3 comprises 16 residues.